Listed below are T cell receptor beta chains from one sample, sequenced in a study of T cells after yellow fever vaccination. Via MiXCR, TCRdb re-called the 5' RACE reads, giving one row per CDR3 protein. The sample lists 200,000 to 300,000 distinct CDR3 sequences, about an eighth occurring once. Sample: CD4+ T cells sorted from PBMCs, taken 45 days after the yellow fever booster vaccination. These receptors came from a man aged 30 to 45 who received the YFV17D yellow fever vaccine. Both conserved end residues are part of each CDR3. The D gene is left open where the match is weak. Rows give clone size only sometimes, using once, few, many, or a class for an expanded clone.

V	D	size	J	DNA	CDR3
TRBV18	NA	NA	TRBJ2-5	TGTGCCAGCTCACAAACCAGGGGAAAGGAGACCCAGTACTTC	CASSQTRGKETQYF
TRBV5-1	TRBD2	NA	TRBJ2-3	TGCGCCACCACGGTGACTAGCGGATACACAGATACGCAGTATTTT	CATTVTSGYTDTQYF
TRBV7-9	NA	few	TRBJ2-7	TGTGCCAGCAGCTTAGTGCGGGGAATGGACGAGCAGTACTTC	CASSLVRGMDEQYF
TRBV28	NA	NA	TRBJ2-3	TGTGCCAGCCGTTCAGATACGCAGTATTTT	CASRSDTQYF
TRBV5-1	NA	NA	TRBJ2-5	TGCGCCAGCAGCTCAGCCTCCACGGGGGAAGAGACCCAGTACTTC	CASSSASTGEETQYF
TRBV20-1	NA	NA	TRBJ2-5	TGCAGTGCTAGATCCGACCCGGGGGAGACCCAGTACTTC	CSARSDPGETQYF
TRBV18	NA	few	TRBJ2-7	TGTGCCAGCTCACCACCGGCGACATCCTCCTACGAGCAGTACTTC	CASSPPATSSYEQYF
TRBV7-2	TRBD2	few	TRBJ2-5	TGTGCCAGCAGCTTAGCGTCAGCGGGACTCCGACGCAAGACCCAGTACTTC	CASSLASAGLRRKTQYF
TRBV5-1	TRBD1	NA	TRBJ2-7	TGCGCCAGCAGCTTGCAAGGACAGGTTACCTACGAGCAGTACTTC	CASSLQGQVTYEQYF
TRBV28	TRBD1	few	TRBJ2-1	TGTGCCAGCATGAGACAGGGGGCCTACAATGAGCAGTTCTTC	CASMRQGAYNEQFF
TRBV7-2	NA	many	TRBJ2-1	TGTGCCAGCAGCTTAGGGAGGGCTAGCAGGAACAATGAGCAGTTCTTC	CASSLGRASRNNEQFF
TRBV12-3/TRBV12-4	NA	many	TRBJ2-7	TGTGCCAGCAGTTCCGGTGGGGGCTACGAGCAGTACTTC	CASSSGGGYEQYF
TRBV18	TRBD1	few	TRBJ1-2	TGTGCCAGCTCACCCCGAGGGACAGGTGGGGGCTACACCTTC	CASSPRGTGGGYTF
TRBV5-1	NA	few	TRBJ2-3	TGCGCCAGCAGCTTGCTAACAGGGACAGATACGCAGTATTTT	CASSLLTGTDTQYF
TRBV15	NA	NA	TRBJ2-7	TGTGCCACCAGCAGAGATCTTGCGGAGGGCCTGCCTCCCTACGAGCAGTACTTC	CATSRDLAEGLPPYEQYF
TRBV18	NA	many	TRBJ2-7	TGTGCCAGCTCACCCAAGCTAGGGACTTACGACGAGCAGTACTTC	CASSPKLGTYDEQYF
TRBV28	NA	few	TRBJ2-3	TGTGCCAGCATACACTACAGCACAGATACGCAGTATTTT	CASIHYSTDTQYF
TRBV20-1	TRBD2	NA	TRBJ2-7	TGCAGTGCTAGAGCTAGCGGCCCCTCCTACGAGCAGTACTTC	CSARASGPSYEQYF
TRBV29-1	TRBD2	few	TRBJ2-5	TGCAGCGTTGGTTTTAGCGGGAGGGCCGGTGAGACCCAGTACTTC	CSVGFSGRAGETQYF
TRBV7-9	NA	NA	TRBJ2-3	TGTGCCAGCGGACCCCTTCGAGATACGCAGTATTTT	CASGPLRDTQYF
TRBV27	TRBD1	NA	TRBJ2-5	TGTGCCAGCAGTTTATCGAACCCCTGGGACAGGGGCCCTTGCCTTGAGACCCAGTACTTC	CASSLSNPWDRGPCLETQYF
TRBV7-8	NA	few	TRBJ1-6	TGTGCCAGCAGCTCAAGGGGTGGGCCCCTCCACTTT	CASSSRGGPLHF
TRBV12-3/TRBV12-4	TRBD1	few	TRBJ2-7	TGTGCCAGCAGTCCCGGGACAGGGGGCTATGTTTCCTACGAGCAGTACTTC	CASSPGTGGYVSYEQYF
TRBV20-1	NA	NA	TRBJ2-7	TGCAGTGCTAGAGGGTGGACACATTTTACGCAGTACTTC	CSARGWTHFTQYF
TRBV11-1	TRBD2	few	TRBJ2-4	TGTGCCAGCAGCTTAGCGTGGGGGCTAGCGGGAGGAAACATTCAGTACTTC	CASSLAWGLAGGNIQYF
TRBV7-2	NA	few	TRBJ2-1	TGTGCCAGCAGTAAGACCCTGGGGAACAATGAGCGGTTCTTC	CASSKTLGNNERFF